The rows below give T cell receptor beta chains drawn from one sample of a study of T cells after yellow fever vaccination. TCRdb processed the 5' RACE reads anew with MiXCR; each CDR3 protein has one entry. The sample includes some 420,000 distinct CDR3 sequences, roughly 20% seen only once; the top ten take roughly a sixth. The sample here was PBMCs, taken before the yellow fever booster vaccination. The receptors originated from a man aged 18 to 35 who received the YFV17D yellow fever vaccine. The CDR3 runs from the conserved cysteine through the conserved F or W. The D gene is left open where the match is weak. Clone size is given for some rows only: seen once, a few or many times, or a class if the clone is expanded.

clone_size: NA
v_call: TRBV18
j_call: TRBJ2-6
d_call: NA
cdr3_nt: TGTGCCAGCTCCCGTAAGCGAGACTCCCATTCTGGGGCCAACGTCCTGACTTTC
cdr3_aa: CASSRKRDSHSGANVLTF

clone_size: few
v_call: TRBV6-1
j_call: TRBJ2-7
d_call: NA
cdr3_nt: TGTGCCAGCAGTGAAAATCCGTTCGGCGAGCAGTACTTC
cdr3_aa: CASSENPFGEQYF

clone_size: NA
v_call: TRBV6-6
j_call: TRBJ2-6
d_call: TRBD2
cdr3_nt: TGTGCCAGCAGCGGGGGGGCGCACGGGGCCAACGTCCTGACTTTC
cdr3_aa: CASSGGAHGANVLTF

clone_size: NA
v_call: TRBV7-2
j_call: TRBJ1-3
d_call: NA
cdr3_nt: TGTGCCAGCAGCTCCTTCTCTGGAAACACCATATATTTT
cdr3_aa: CASSSFSGNTIYF

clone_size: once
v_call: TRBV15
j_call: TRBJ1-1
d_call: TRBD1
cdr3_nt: TGTGCCACCAGAAAGGACAGGAATGCTGAAGCTTTCTTT
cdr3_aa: CATRKDRNAEAFF

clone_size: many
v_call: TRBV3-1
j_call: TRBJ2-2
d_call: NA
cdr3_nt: TGTGCCAGCAGCCCCCCAGGGGACACCGGGGAGCTGTTTTTT
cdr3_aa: CASSPPGDTGELFF

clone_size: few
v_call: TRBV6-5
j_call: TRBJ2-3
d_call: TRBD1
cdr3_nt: TGTGCCAGCAGTACCAGGACAGGGTGGACAGATACGCAGTATTTT
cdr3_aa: CASSTRTGWTDTQYF

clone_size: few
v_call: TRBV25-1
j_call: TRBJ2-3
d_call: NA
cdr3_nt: TGTGCCAGCAGTGCACTCTGGGACGGCACAGATACGCAGTATTTT
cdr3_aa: CASSALWDGTDTQYF

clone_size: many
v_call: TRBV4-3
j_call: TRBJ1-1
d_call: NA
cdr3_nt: TGCGCCAGCAGCCAAGAGTTGGCGCAGGGGCCAAGGGCTTTCTTT
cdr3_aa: CASSQELAQGPRAFF

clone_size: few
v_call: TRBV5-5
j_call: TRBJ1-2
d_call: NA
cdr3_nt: TGTGCCAGCAGCACCCCGCGAGGGAGCTATGGCTACACCTTC
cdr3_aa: CASSTPRGSYGYTF

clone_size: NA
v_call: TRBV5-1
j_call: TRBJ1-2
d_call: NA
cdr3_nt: TGCGCCAGCAGCTGGCAGGACAGCTCCTATGGCTACACCTTC
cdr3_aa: CASSWQDSSYGYTF

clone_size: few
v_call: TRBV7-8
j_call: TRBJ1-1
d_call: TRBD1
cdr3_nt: TGTGCCAGCAGCCTCCGGGACAGGGGGCCCTATCAGAAAGCTTTCTTT
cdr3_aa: CASSLRDRGPYQKAFF

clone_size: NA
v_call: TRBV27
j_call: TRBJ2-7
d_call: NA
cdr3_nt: TGTGCCAGCAGTTTCACAGGGATGGCCGACGAGCAGTACTTC
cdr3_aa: CASSFTGMADEQYF

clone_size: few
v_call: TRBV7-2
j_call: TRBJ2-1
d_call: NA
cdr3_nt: TGTGCCAGCAGCCAGGACAGACCGAACAATGAGCAGTTCTTC
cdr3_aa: CASSQDRPNNEQFF

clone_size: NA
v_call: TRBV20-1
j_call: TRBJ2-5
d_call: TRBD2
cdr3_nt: TGCAGTGTGACAACCGGGACTAGAAGGGAGACCCAGTACTTC
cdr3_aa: CSVTTGTRRETQYF

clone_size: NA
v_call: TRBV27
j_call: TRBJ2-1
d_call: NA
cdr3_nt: TGTGCCAGCCGACCGTTCTCCTACAATGAGCAGTTCTTC
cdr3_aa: CASRPFSYNEQFF

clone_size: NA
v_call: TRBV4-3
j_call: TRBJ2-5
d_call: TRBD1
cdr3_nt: TGCGCCAGCAGCCAAGGCAACAGGGGAGAGACCCAGTACTTC
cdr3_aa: CASSQGNRGETQYF

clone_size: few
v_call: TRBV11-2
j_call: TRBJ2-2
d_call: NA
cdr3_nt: TGTGCCAGCAGCTTAGGTGTAGGCGGGGAGCTGTTTTTT
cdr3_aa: CASSLGVGGELFF

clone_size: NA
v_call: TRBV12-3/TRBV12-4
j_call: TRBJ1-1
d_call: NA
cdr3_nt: TGTGCCAGCAGTTTGGGGCGGGGATCGGCTGAAGCTTTCTTT
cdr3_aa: CASSLGRGSAEAFF

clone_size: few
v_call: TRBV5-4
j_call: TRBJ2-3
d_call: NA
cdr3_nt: TGTGCCAGCAGCTTGGCGACGCATACGCAGTATTTT
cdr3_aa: CASSLATHTQYF

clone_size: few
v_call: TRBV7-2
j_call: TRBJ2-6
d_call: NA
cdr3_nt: TGTGCCAGCTGCCCAGTCGGGGCCAACGTCCTGACTTTC
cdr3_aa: CASCPVGANVLTF

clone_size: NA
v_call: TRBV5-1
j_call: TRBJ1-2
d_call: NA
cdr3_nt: TGCGCCAGCAGCTTGGCGGCGGATGGCTACACCTTC
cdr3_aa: CASSLAADGYTF

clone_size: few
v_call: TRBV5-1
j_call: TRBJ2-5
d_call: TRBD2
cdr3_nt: TGCGCCAGCAGCCACCCTAGCGGGGGAGAGACCCAGTACTTC
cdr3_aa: CASSHPSGGETQYF

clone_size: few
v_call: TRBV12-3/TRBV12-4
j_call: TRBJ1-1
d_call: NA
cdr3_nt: TGTGCCAGCAGTTTCACAGAGAACACTGAAGCTTTCTTT
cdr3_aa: CASSFTENTEAFF

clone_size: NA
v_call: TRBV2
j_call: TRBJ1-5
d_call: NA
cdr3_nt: TGTGCCAGCAGTGAAAGTGGGAGGGCCCAGCCCCAGCATTTT
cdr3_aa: CASSESGRAQPQHF

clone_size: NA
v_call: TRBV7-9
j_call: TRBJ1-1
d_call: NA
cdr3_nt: TGTGCCAGCAGCTTCTCGTTCGGGGAAGGGGGAGTTTTCTTT
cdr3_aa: CASSFSFGEGGVFF

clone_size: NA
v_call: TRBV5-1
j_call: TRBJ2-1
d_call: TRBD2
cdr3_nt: TGCGCCAGCAGCTTAGAGCGGGGAGCGCAGTTCTTC
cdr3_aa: CASSLERGAQFF

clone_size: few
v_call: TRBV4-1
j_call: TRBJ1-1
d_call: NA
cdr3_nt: TGCGCCAGCAGCCCACAGGAGGCTATGAACACTGAAGCTTTCTTT
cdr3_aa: CASSPQEAMNTEAFF

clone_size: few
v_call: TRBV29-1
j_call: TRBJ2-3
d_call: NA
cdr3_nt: TGCAGCGTTGAGATGCGGGTGGATACGCAGTATTTT
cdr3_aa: CSVEMRVDTQYF

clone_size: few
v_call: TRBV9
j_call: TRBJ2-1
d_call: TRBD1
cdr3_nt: TGTGCCAGCAGCCCAGTTAGGGACAGGGGGCGAAATGAGCAGTTCTTC
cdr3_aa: CASSPVRDRGRNEQFF

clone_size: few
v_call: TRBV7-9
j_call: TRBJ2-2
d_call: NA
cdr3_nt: TGTGCCAGCAGCCCCCCGGACGGAAGCGTTGAGGTCGGGGAGCTGTTTTTT
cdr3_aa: CASSPPDGSVEVGELFF

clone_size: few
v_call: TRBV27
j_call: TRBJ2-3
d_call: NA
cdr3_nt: TGTGCCAGCAGTGGGGGGGCTACAGATACGCAGTATTTT
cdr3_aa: CASSGGATDTQYF

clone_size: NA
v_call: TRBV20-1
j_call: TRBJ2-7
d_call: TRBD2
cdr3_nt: TGCAGTGCTAGAGATCGACTAGCGGGGCTCTCCTACGAGCAGTACTTC
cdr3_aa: CSARDRLAGLSYEQYF

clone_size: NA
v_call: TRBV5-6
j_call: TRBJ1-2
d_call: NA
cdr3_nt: TGTGCCAGCAGCTTGCGGGGGGCAGTCGGCGGCTACACCTTC
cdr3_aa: CASSLRGAVGGYTF

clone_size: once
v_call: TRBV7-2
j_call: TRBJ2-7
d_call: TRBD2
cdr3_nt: TGTGCCAGCAGCCCTGATAGCGGGGGGGCCTCCTACGAGCAGTACTTC
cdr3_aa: CASSPDSGGASYEQYF

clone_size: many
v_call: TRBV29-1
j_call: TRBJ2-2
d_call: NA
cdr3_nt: TGCAGCGTTGAAACCACCGGGGAGCTGTTTTTT
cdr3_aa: CSVETTGELFF

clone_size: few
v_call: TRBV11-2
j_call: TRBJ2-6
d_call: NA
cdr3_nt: TGTGCCAGCAGCTTAAGGGACACCAACTCTGGGGCCAACGTCCTGACTTTC
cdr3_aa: CASSLRDTNSGANVLTF

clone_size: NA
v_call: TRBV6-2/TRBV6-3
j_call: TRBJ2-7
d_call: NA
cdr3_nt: TGTGCCAGCAGTTACGCCGGGGTGGGGTACTACGAGCAGTACTTC
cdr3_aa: CASSYAGVGYYEQYF

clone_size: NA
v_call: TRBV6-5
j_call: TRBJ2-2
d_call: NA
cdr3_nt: TGTGCCAGCACCAGAGCCGGGACCAGTACCGGGGAGCTGTTTTTT
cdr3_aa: CASTRAGTSTGELFF

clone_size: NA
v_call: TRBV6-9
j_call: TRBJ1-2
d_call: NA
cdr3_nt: TGTGCCCTGGACAGAGCTAACTATGGCTACACCTTC
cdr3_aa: CALDRANYGYTF

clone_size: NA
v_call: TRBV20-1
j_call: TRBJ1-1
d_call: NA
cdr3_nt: TGCAGTGCTAGACCTGGAACCTCCGGGGACACTGAAGCTTTCTTT
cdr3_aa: CSARPGTSGDTEAFF

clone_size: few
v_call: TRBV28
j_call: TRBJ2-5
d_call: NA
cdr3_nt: TGTGCCAGCACCGCGGGCGGGGGCGAAGAGACCCAGTACTTC
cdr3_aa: CASTAGGGEETQYF

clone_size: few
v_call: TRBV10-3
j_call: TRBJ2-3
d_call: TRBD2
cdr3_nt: TGTGCCATCAGAAGCGGGGGGACTAGCACAGATACGCAGTATTTT
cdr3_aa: CAIRSGGTSTDTQYF

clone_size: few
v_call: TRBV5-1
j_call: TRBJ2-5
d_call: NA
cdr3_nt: TGCGCCAGCAGCTTGGAACGTGGGACCCAGTACTTC
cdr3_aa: CASSLERGTQYF

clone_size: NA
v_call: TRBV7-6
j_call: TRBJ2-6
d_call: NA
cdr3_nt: TGTGCCAGCAGATCAACACCTGGGGCCAACGTCCTGACTTTC
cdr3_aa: CASRSTPGANVLTF

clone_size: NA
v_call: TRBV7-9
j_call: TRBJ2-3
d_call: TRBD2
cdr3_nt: TGTGCCAGCAGCTTTGCGCTAGCGGGGGGAACAGATACGCAGTATTTT
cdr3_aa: CASSFALAGGTDTQYF

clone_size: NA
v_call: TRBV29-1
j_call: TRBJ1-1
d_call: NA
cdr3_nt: TGCAGCGGTCGGGGCCTCGGGGTCGGGGTGAACACTGAAGCTTTCTTT
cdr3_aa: CSGRGLGVGVNTEAFF

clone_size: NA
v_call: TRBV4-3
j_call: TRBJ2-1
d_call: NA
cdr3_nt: TGCGCCAGCAGCCAACGATTAGGAGGGGCCTGGACGTTCTTC
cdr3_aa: CASSQRLGGAWTFF